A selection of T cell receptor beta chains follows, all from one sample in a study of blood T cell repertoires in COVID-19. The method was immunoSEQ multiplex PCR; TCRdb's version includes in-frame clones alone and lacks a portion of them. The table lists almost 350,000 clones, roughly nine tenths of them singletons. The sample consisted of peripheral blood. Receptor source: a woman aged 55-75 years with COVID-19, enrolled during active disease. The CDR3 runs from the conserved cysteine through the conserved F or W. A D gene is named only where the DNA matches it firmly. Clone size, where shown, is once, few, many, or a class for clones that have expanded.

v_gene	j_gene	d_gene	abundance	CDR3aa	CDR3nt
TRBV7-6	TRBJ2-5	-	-	CASSSNRVVETQYF	TGTGCCAGCAGCTCAAACAGGGTTGTGGAGACCCAGTACTTC
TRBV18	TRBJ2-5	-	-	CASSPSGVGETQYF	TGTGCCAGCTCACCCTCAGGGGTGGGCGAGACCCAGTACTTC
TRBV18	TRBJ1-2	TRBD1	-	CASSPRQGDVMGYTF	TGTGCCAGCTCACCCCGACAGGGTGACGTTATGGGCTACACCTTC
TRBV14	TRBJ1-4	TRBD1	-	CASSQTGGLNEKLFF	TGTGCCAGCAGTCAAACAGGGGGCCTTAATGAAAAACTGTTTTTT
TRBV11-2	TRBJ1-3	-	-	CASSLVGGGNTIYF	TGTGCCAGCAGCTTAGTCGGGGGAGGAAACACCATATATTTT
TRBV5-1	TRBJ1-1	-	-	CASSLNAGVNTEAFF	TGCGCCAGCAGCTTGAATGCCGGGGTTAACACTGAAGCTTTCTTT
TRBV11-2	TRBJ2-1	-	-	CASSDSRDISYNEQFF	TGTGCCAGCAGCGACAGCCGGGACATATCCTACAATGAGCAGTTCTTC
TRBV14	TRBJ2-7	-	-	CASSLQGGAYEQYF	TGTGCCAGCAGCCTCCAGGGGGGAGCCTACGAGCAGTACTTC
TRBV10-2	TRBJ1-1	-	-	CASRDRNTEAFF	TGCGCCAGCAGAGACAGGAACACTGAAGCTTTCTTT
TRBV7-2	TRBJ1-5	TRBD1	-	CASSIGQGGGFGFGQPQHF	TGTGCCAGCAGCATCGGACAGGGAGGGGGGTTTGGATTCGGCCAGCCCCAGCATTTT
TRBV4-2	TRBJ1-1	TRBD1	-	CASSQDTGGTEAFF	TGTGCCAGCAGCCAAGATACAGGGGGCACTGAAGCTTTCTTT
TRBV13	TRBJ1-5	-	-	CASSLGGVLSQPQHF	TGTGCCAGCAGCTTAGGAGGGGTTTTGAGTCAGCCCCAGCATTTT
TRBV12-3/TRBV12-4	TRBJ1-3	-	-	CASLRGVGNTIYF	TGTGCCAGCTTACGGGGGGTCGGAAACACCATATATTTT
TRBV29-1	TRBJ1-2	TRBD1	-	CSVGQGPDYGYTF	TGCAGCGTGGGACAGGGACCTGACTATGGCTACACCTTC
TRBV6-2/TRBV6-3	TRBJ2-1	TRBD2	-	CASSYSAGEGNEQFF	TGTGCCAGCAGTTACTCGGCGGGAGAGGGCAATGAGCAGTTCTTC
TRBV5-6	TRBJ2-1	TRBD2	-	CASSPGLAESYNEQFF	TGTGCCAGCAGCCCCGGACTAGCGGAATCCTACAATGAGCAGTTCTTC
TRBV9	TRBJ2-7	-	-	CASSVVETSYEQYF	TGTGCCAGCAGCGTAGTTGAGACTTCCTACGAGCAGTACTTC
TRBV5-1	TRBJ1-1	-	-	CASSPTTGPQGTEAFF	TGCGCCAGCAGCCCTACGACAGGCCCTCAGGGCACTGAAGCTTTCTTT
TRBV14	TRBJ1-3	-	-	CASSHRTPTKRAGNTIYF	TGTGCCAGCAGCCATAGGACCCCTACGAAGCGGGCTGGAAACACCATATATTTT
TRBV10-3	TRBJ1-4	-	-	CAISERGGVEEKLFF	TGTGCCATCAGTGAGAGGGGGGGCGTTGAGGAAAAACTGTTTTTT
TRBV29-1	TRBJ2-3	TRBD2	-	CSVELVGLALDTDTQYF	TGCAGCGTTGAACTGGTCGGACTAGCGCTCGACACAGATACGCAGTATTTT
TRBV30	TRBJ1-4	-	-	CAWSVGGDEEKLFF	TGTGCCTGGAGTGTCGGGGGGGATGAAGAAAAACTGTTTTTT
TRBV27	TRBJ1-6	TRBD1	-	CASSLRGLDNSPLHF	TGTGCCAGCAGCCTCAGGGGGTTGGATAATTCACCCCTCCACTTT
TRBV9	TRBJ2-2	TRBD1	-	CASSVPGTGDTGELFF	TGTGCCAGCAGCGTACCCGGGACAGGGGACACCGGGGAGCTGTTTTTT
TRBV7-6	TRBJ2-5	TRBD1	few	CASSLGTGYETQYF	TGTGCCAGCAGCTTAGGGACAGGGTATGAGACCCAGTACTTC
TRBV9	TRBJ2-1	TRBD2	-	CASSVGLAGIDNEQFF	TGTGCCAGCAGCGTTGGACTAGCGGGGATTGACAATGAGCAGTTCTTC